These 8 T cell receptor beta chains came from one sample sequenced in a study of blood T cell repertoires in COVID-19. Generated by immunoSEQ multiplex PCR, the TCRdb table keeps only in-frame clones and is missing some. The sample has 110,000 or so clones, around four fifths seen once. The source material was peripheral blood. These receptors came from a woman aged 40 to 55 with acute or convalescent COVID-19.

The chain is built from TRBV10-3 and TRBJ2-1; D gene uncertain. Trimming cost V 4 bases and J 2 bases, with 6 bases left between them. Germline V gene data show CDR1 as ENHRY and CDR2 as SYGVKD. CDR3 length equals 13 residues. The CDR3 nucleotides read TGTGCCATCAGTGCTAAGCCCTACAATGAGCAGTTCTTC. Translated, it gives CAISAKPYNEQFF.

This clone appeared a few times. The chain carries TRBV4-1 and TRBJ1-2, with 7 positions matching TRBD1. Germline trimming cut 1 base from V and 6 bases from J; bases unmatched to any gene: 14. This CDR3 is built from 17 residues. Germline CDR1 reads MGHRA; CDR2 reads YSYEKL. The CDR3 region is CASSQVVRSQGIHGYTF. The CDR3 region has the DNA TGCGCCAGCAGCCAAGTAGTTCGATCACAGGGGATCCATGGCTACACCTTC.

The chain uses TRBV3-1 (or the pseudogene TRBV3-2) and TRBJ1-2; no clear D. Trimming removed 1 base at V and 6 bases at J, with 12 bases between. In germline, CDR1 is LGHDT, CDR2 YNNKEL (reference sequence). The CDR3 is 14 residues long. The CDR3 DNA sequence: TGTGCCAGCAGCCAAGGCCAGAGGCCTAATGGCTACACCTTC. This translates into CASSQGQRPNGYTF.

The rearrangement links TRBV29-1 to TRBJ2-1; 11 bases are a match to TRBD2. Germline lookup yields CDR1 SQVTM and CDR2 ANQGSEA. There are 13 residues in the CDR3. J was trimmed by 6 bases and V by 4 bases; bases with no gene match: 2. CDR3 region: CSVVAGGLNEQFF. In nucleotides, the CDR3 is TGCAGCGTTGTAGCGGGGGGGCTCAATGAGCAGTTCTTC.

This clone appeared a single time. This sequence joins TRBV27 and TRBJ2-7, with 13 positions matching TRBD2. Germline-derived CDR1 and CDR2 are MNHEY and SMNVEV (reference sequence). The CDR3 runs 15 residues. J lost 6 bases, V lost 2 bases, and 4 bases had no gene match. The CDR3 coding sequence is TGTGCCAGCAGTTTAAGAGGGACTAGCGGGGTCGAGCAGTACTTC. This codes for CASSLRGTSGVEQYF.

The chain uses TRBV6-1 and TRBJ1-1; D not certain. Trimming took 3 bases from V and 5 from J, leaving 13 bases between them. Germline values: CDR1 MNHNS, CDR2 SASEGT. This CDR3 is built from 14 residues. The CDR3 nucleotides read TGTGCCAGCAGTGAGATGCGAGGAAATACTGAAGCTTTCTTT. Protein product: CASSEMRGNTEAFF.

The rearrangement links TRBV10-3 to TRBJ1-1; TRBD1 agrees at 7 bases. CDR1 and CDR2 from the germline V gene are ENHRY and SYGVKD. This CDR3 has 15 residues. Trimming removed 2 bases from V and 5 bases from J; junction bases left unmatched: 8. For the CDR3, the DNA is TGTGCCATCAGTGAGCCCCAGGGGGGCAGAACTGAAGCTTTCTTT. Protein: CAISEPQGGRTEAFF.

The J gene is TRBJ2-2, the V gene TRBV6-4; D possibly corresponds to TRBD1 (6 bases). The length of the CDR3 is 14 residues. Germline-derived CDR1 and CDR2 are MRHNA and SNTAGT. Trimming took off 3 bases at V and 7 bases at J, with 12 bases between the two ends. The CDR3 DNA reads TGTGCCAGCAGTGAAATACAGGGTGGCGGGGAGCTGTTTTTT. It codes for CASSEIQGGGELFF.